One sample yielded the 16 T cell receptor beta chains listed below, sequenced in a study of T cells in Graves' hyperthyroidism and ophthalmopathy. Amplification of TCR beta CDR3 regions used RNA as the template. Primed by the HTBI set, a first-round RT-PCR was run on the TCR CDR3. Each CDR3 protein gets one entry after TCRdb re-called the multiplex PCR reads with MiXCR. Of 490,000 or so distinct CDR3 sequences in the sample, about 20% were seen once. The sample taken for sequencing was blood. All receptors come from a man aged 40-55 years with Graves' ophthalmopathy.

This chain joins TRBV11-3 and TRBJ2-1; TRBD1 aligns across 8 bases. The CDR3 is 18 residues long. V shed 1 base, J shed 4 bases, and the junction held 12 bases outside the gene matches. Germline CDR1 and CDR2: SGHNT and YENEEA. The CDR3 region is CASSLVCGGTGSYNEQFF. CDR3 DNA: TGTGCCAGCAGCTTAGTTTGCGGTGGGACAGGCTCTTACAATGAGCAGTTCTTC.

This clonotype was seen ten or more times. CDR3 bases: TGTGCCAGCAGTTCACTAGCGGGGGGCGGGACAGATACGCAGTATTTT. The encoded protein is CASSSLAGGGTDTQYF. The chain is built from TRBV28 and TRBJ2-3, with 12 bases aligning to TRBD2. V was clipped by 4 bases and J by 3 bases; unmatched bases: 5. Germline V gene sequence: CDR1 MDHEN, CDR2 SYDVKM. The CDR3 runs to 16 residues.

The sample holds many counts of this clonotype. J is TRBJ2-7 and V is TRBV30; D remains unclear. V gave up 4 bases and J gave up 0 bases, with 7 bases separating them. CDR1 and CDR2 (germline): GTSNPN, SVGIG (reference sequence). CDR3 length: 12 residues. CDR3 sequence reads: CAWKKVSYEQYF. DNA for the CDR3: TGTGCCTGGAAGAAGGTCTCCTACGAGCAGTACTTC.

A few counts support this clonotype. This rearrangement joins TRBV6-2 or TRBV6-3 to TRBJ2-1; 11 nucleotides line up with TRBD2. CDR1 is MNHEY and CDR2 is SVGEGT in the germline V gene. The CDR3 is 17 residues long. V was clipped by 2 bases and J by 7 bases; unmatched bases: 10. The CDR3, as DNA: TGTGCCAGCAGTTACCCCCGTCGGCTAGCGGGAGGTAATGAGCAGTTCTTC. This encodes CASSYPRRLAGGNEQFF.

The chain couples TRBV13 to TRBJ2-1, with 7 bases aligning to TRBD1. Per the germline V gene, CDR1 is PRHDT and CDR2 is FYEKMQ (reference sequence). The junction had 3 bases not matched to a gene; V was cut back by 4 bases and J by 3 bases. The CDR3 is 14 residues long. The CDR3 spells CASSSGQVYNEQFF. In DNA form, the CDR3 reads TGTGCCAGCAGCTCAGGACAGGTCTACAATGAGCAGTTCTTC.

The rearrangement links TRBV11-2 to TRBJ2-5, with 9 bases fitting TRBD2. CDR3 length: 15 residues. V shed 2 bases and J 3 bases; nucleotides not matched to a gene: 4. CDR1 SGHAT and CDR2 FQNNGV come from the germline V gene. In DNA, the CDR3 is TGTGCCAGCAGCTTATGGAGGACTAGCGAAGAGACCCAGTACTTC. This codes for CASSLWRTSEETQYF.

This clonotype occurred a few times. The genes are TRBV13 and TRBJ2-3; 8 bases agree with TRBD2. Germline loops: CDR1 PRHDT, CDR2 FYEKMQ (reference sequence). This CDR3 has 17 residues. The V and J ends lost 2 bases and 1 base, in that order; junction bases with no gene match: 8. CDR3 in DNA: TGTGCCAGCAGCTTATATTCGGGGGGGCGGGGCACAGATACGCAGTATTTT. Protein: CASSLYSGGRGTDTQYF.

This clonotype came up many times. The chain employs TRBV28 and TRBJ2-7, with D hard to call. Trimming took off 6 bases at V and 6 bases at J, with 21 bases between the two ends. This CDR3 has 15 residues. The germline V gene encodes CDR1 MDHEN and CDR2 SYDVKM. The CDR3 sequence is CASSLVRQPVREQYF. The DNA of the CDR3 is TGTGCCAGCAGCCTGGTGAGACAACCCGTGCGCGAGCAGTACTTC.

This clonotype came up many times. The chain has TRBV3-1 and TRBJ2-5; D uncertain. Per the germline V gene, CDR1 is LGHDT and CDR2 is YNNKEL (reference sequence). The CDR3 extends over 13 amino acids. V lost 1 base and J lost 1, with 4 bases in between. CDR3 loop: CASSQGAQETQYF. In DNA form, the CDR3 reads TGTGCCAGCAGCCAAGGGGCCCAAGAGACCCAGTACTTC.

V usage is TRBV20-1 and J usage is TRBJ1-5, with D tentatively TRBD1 or TRBD2 (5 bases each). The DNA matches TRBJ2-3 better at its end, which makes the J call doubtful. This CDR3 has 15 residues. Germline values: CDR1 DFQATT, CDR2 SNEGSKA (reference sequence). This chain's CDR3 is CSARDSTRGGQPQYF. In nucleotides, the CDR3 is TGCAGTGCTAGAGATAGTACCCGTGGGGGTCAGCCCCAGTATTTT.

This clonotype was seen ten or more times. The rearrangement uses TRBV2 and TRBJ2-2; 8 bases are a match to TRBD1. J was trimmed by 0 bases and V by 1 base; bases with no gene match: 4. Per germline, CDR1 SNHLY and CDR2 FYNNEI. There are 17 residues in the CDR3. The CDR3 DNA reads TGTGCCAGCAGTGAAGAGGGCAGGGGGCCGAACACCGGGGAGCTGTTTTTT. This gives the protein CASSEEGRGPNTGELFF.

This clonotype occurred many times. This CDR3 is missing its conserved last phenylalanine or tryptophan, likely due to a read error. This chain joins TRBV20-1 and TRBJ2-3, with 14 bases matching TRBD2. Germline values: CDR1 DFQATT, CDR2 SNEGSKA (reference sequence). V shed 3 bases and J 2 bases; nucleotides not matched to a gene: 4. There are 16 residues in the CDR3. The CDR3 nucleotides are TGCAGTGCTAGGAGACTAGCGGGAGGGCACACAGATACGCAGTATTCT. This codes for CSARRLAGGHTDTQYS.

The chain joins TRBV19 to TRBJ2-2; D gene unclear. The germline V and J ends were trimmed by 4 bases and 0 bases, with 6 bases remaining between them. The CDR3 extends over 14 amino acids. The germline gives CDR1 LNHDA, CDR2 SQIVND (reference sequence). The CDR3: CASSTDANTGELFF. Here the CDR3 DNA reads TGTGCCAGTAGTACGGACGCGAACACCGGGGAGCTGTTTTTT.

Worth noting for this clonotype: A single base separates this from a much larger clone, so it may be a read error. The rearrangement uses TRBV6-2 or TRBV6-3 and TRBJ2-3; D tentatively fits TRBD1 or TRBD2 (6 bases each). The CDR3 has 14 amino acids. Germline CDR1 is MNHEY and CDR2 is SVGEGT. CDR3 sequence (DNA): TGTGCCAGCAAGGGGGGAATTGGCACAAATACGCAGTATTTT. It specifies CASKGGIGTNTQYF.

With respect to this clonotype: A read error may explain this, as a much larger clone is one base away. V usage is TRBV28 and J usage is TRBJ2-2, with D possibly being TRBD2 (5 bases). In germline, CDR1 is MDHEN, CDR2 SYDVKM. This CDR3 is 15 amino acids long. This CDR3 reads CASSLPSTRAGEPFF. DNA of the CDR3: TGTGCCAGCAGTTTACCTTCGACACGGGCCGGGGAGCCGTTTTTT. The full variable domain, completed using reference TRBV28 and TRBJ2-2, is DVKVTQSSRYLVKRTGEKVFLECVQDMDHENMFWYRQDPGLGLRLIYFSYDVKMKEKGDIPEGYSVSREKKERFSLILESASTNQTSMYLCASSLPSTRAGEPFFGEGSRLTVL.

This rearrangement joins TRBV10-3 to TRBJ2-5, with D uncertain. The CDR3 sequence is 12 residues long. Deletions cut 2 bases from V and 1 base from J, with 2 bases between. Germline values: CDR1 ENHRY, CDR2 SYGVKD. CDR3 DNA sequence: TGTGCCATCAGTGAGGCCCAAGAGACCCAGTACTTC. This gives the protein CAISEAQETQYF.